Below, one T cell receptor beta chain is given with its context. Regarding treatment: around 19 received Ad26.COV2.S at low or high dose, single or two shots; 5 received placebo; per-sample allocation not given. Collection of samples fell on day 63 after the first vaccine or placebo injection. The source of the sample is a study of Ad26.COV2.S vaccination and SARS-CoV-2 variants. The CDR3 covers 16 residues. Germline CDR1 reads DFQATT; CDR2 reads SNEGSKA (reference sequence). V dropped 3 bases and J dropped 3 bases, with 18 bases sitting between them. Using immunoSEQ multiplex PCR, the repertoire was profiled, and TCRdb retains in-frame clones only, with some absent. The sample yields approximately 420,000 clones, around 89% seen once.

Sequenced here: peripheral blood, sampled in a trial of Ad26.COV2.S vaccine versus placebo. This sequence was found in a person between 18 and 65 years old who received the Ad26.COV2.S COVID-19 vaccine or a placebo. This rearrangement joins TRBV20-1 to TRBJ2-4; D is possibly TRBD1 (6 bases). CDR3 nucleotides: TGCAGTGCTAGTTCAGGGGCAGTCTGGGACAAAAACATTCAGTACTTC. It encodes CSASSGAVWDKNIQYF.